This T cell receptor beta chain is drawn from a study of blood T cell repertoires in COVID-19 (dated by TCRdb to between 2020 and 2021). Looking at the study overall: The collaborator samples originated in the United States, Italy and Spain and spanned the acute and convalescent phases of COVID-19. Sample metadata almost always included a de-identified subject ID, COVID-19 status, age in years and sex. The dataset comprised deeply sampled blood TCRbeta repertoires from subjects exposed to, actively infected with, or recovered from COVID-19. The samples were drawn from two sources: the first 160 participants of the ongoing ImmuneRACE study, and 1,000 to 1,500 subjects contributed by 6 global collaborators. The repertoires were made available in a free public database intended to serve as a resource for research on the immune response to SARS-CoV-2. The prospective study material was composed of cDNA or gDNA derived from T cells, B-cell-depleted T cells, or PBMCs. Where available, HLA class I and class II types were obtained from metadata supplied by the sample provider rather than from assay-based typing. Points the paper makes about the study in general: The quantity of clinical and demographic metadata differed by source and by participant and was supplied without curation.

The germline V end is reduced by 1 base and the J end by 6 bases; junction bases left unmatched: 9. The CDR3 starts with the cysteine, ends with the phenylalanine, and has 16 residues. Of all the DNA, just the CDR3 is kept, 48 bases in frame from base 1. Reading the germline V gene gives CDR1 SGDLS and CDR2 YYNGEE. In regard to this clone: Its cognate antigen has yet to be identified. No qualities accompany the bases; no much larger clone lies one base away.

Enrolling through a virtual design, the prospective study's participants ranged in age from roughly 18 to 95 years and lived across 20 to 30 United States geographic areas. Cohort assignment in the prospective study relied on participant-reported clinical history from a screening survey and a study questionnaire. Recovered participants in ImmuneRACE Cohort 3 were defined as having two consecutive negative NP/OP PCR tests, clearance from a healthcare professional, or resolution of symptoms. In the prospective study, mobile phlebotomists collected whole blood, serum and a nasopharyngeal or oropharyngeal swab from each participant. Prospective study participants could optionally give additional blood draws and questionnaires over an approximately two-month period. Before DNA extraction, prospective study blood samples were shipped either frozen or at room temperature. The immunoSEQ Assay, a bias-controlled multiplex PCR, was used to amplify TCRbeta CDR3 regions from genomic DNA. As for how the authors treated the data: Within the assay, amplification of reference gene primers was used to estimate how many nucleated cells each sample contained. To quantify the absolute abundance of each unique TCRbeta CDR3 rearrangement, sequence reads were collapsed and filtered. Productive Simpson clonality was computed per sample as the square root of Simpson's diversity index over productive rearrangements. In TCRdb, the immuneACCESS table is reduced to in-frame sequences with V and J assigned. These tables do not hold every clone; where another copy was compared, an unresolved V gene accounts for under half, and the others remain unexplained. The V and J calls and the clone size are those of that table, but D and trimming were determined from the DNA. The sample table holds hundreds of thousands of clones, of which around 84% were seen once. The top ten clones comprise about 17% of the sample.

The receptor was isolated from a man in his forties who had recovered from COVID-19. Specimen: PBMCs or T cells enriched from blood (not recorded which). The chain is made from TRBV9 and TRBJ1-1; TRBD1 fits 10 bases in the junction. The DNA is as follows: TGTGCCAGCAGCGTATATCATATGGGACAGGGGTCTGAAGCTTTCTTT. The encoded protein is CASSVYHMGQGSEAFF.